The 27 T cell receptor beta chains listed next were all sequenced from one sample in a study of CD8 T cells in Susac syndrome. The RNA, 0.5 to 1 ug, was put through reverse transcription using random hexamers. TCRdb ran MiXCR on the immunoSEQ multiplex PCR reads and lists one entry per CDR3 protein. The data show 65,000 to 85,000 distinct CDR3 sequences, 93% seen once. The sample taken for sequencing was CD8+ T cells from PBMCs. Receptors were obtained from a human donor with Susac syndrome.

This CDR3 is CSARDLGQGYGYTF. In nucleotides, the CDR3 is TGCAGTGCTAGAGATCTGGGACAGGGGTACGGCTACACCTTC. The rearrangement links TRBV20-1 to TRBJ1-2; the match to TRBD1 covers 10 bases. From germline, CDR1 is DFQATT and CDR2 SNEGSKA (reference sequence). CDR3 length: 14 residues. J gave up 8 bases and V 0 bases, and 6 bases lay outside the gene matches.

The rearrangement uses TRBV20-1 and TRBJ2-1; D call uncertain. CDR1 and CDR2 from the germline V gene are DFQATT and SNEGSKA (reference sequence). The length of the CDR3 is 13 residues. Trimming took 6 bases from V and 8 from J, leaving 17 bases between them. CDR3 protein: CSAKEPPWDEQFF. As DNA, the CDR3 is TGCAGTGCCAAAGAGCCACCCTGGGATGAGCAGTTCTTC.

This chain uses TRBV4-1 with TRBJ2-1; 8 positions match TRBD1. This CDR3 contains 15 residues. V shed 3 bases and J 9 bases; nucleotides not matched to a gene: 10. Germline-derived CDR1 and CDR2 are MGHRA and YSYEKL. Here the CDR3 reads CASSQEDRVVIEQFF. The DNA for the CDR3 is TGCGCCAGCAGCCAGGAGGACAGGGTCGTCATTGAGCAGTTCTTC.

The gene calls are TRBV25-1 and TRBJ2-7; D not resolved. The length of the CDR3 is 11 residues. V gave up 4 bases and J gave up 3 bases, with 4 bases separating them. The V gene's germline CDR1 is MGHDK and CDR2 SYGVNS. CDR3 region: CASSGDYEQYF. The CDR3 DNA is TGTGCCAGCAGTGGCGACTACGAGCAGTACTTC.

A single count supports this clonotype. The chain has TRBV20-1 and TRBJ1-2; tentative D call: TRBD1 (6 bases). Germline CDR1 DFQATT, CDR2 SNEGSKA (reference sequence). CDR3 length: 13 residues. Trimming shortened V by 6 bases and J by 4 bases, and 15 bases separated the two germline ends. DNA of the CDR3: TGCAGTGCGGCCCACAGGGTAGTCTATGGCTACACCTTC. Its translation: CSAAHRVVYGYTF.

The gene calls are TRBV20-1 and TRBJ2-7; D uncertain. This CDR3 is built from 12 residues. Germline V gives CDR1 DFQATT, CDR2 SNEGSKA (reference sequence). Trimming pared 4 bases from V and 2 bases from J, leaving 9 bases between. CDR3 amino acids: CSANRDTYEQYF. In nucleotides, the CDR3 is TGCAGTGCTAATCGTGACACCTACGAGCAGTACTTC.

This chain joins TRBV20-1 and TRBJ1-1; TRBD1 matches at 7 bases. CDR3 length: 12 residues. V gave up 5 bases and J gave up 6 bases; unmatched junction bases: 6. Germline V gives CDR1 DFQATT, CDR2 SNEGSKA (reference sequence). This CDR3 reads CSARITGAEAFF. In nucleotides, the CDR3 is TGCAGTGCTCGAATAACAGGGGCTGAAGCTTTCTTT.

This clonotype has a handful of counts. At one boundary the junction diverges from the germline segment, which might be a read error. This rearrangement joins TRBV4-1 to TRBJ1-1; 8 bases are a match to TRBD1. This CDR3 is 15 amino acids long. CDR1 and CDR2 from the germline V gene are MGHRA and YSYEKL. CDR3 in amino acids: CASSQDRTGGTEAFF. In nucleotides, the CDR3 is TGTGCCAGCAGCCAAGATCGAACAGGGGGCACTGAAGCTTTCTTT.

The gene calls are TRBV20-1 and TRBJ1-2, with 7 bases aligning to TRBD1. This CDR3 region has 14 residues. The germline V gene encodes CDR1 DFQATT and CDR2 SNEGSKA (reference sequence). V gave up 4 bases and J gave up 5 bases; unmatched junction bases: 10. CDR3 nucleotides: TGCAGTGCTAAAAACCGGGACAGACGTTATGGCTACACCTTC. Residues: CSAKNRDRRYGYTF.

J is TRBJ2-6 and V is TRBV6-6; D call uncertain. The CDR3 loop spans 16 amino acids. Germline CDR1 and CDR2: MNHNY and SVGAGI (reference sequence). Between the trimmed V and J ends, which lost 0 bases and 0 bases, there was a span of 6 bases. CDR3 DNA: TGTGCCAGCAGTTACTCCCAGGCCTCTGGGGCCAACGTCCTGACTTTC. Residues: CASSYSQASGANVLTF.

The rearrangement joins TRBV7-8 to TRBJ2-7, with 8 positions matching TRBD2. Per germline, CDR1 SGHVS and CDR2 FQNEAQ. V shed 1 base, J shed 4 bases, and the junction held 9 bases outside the gene matches. The CDR3 contains 16 residues. CDR3 coding DNA: TGTGCCAGCAGCTTAGGCACGGGCGGGAGGTGGTACGAGCAGTACTTC. Protein: CASSLGTGGRWYEQYF.

This clonotype has only one observation. This chain uses TRBV7-7 with TRBJ2-2; no reliable D call. CDR3 length equals 16 residues. The V gene's germline CDR1 is SSHAT and CDR2 FNYEAQ (reference sequence). V dropped 1 base and J dropped 0 bases, with 9 bases sitting between them. CDR3 in amino acids: CASSLGGRPNTGELFF. The CDR3 DNA reads as TGTGCCAGCAGCTTAGGTGGTCGACCGAACACCGGGGAGCTGTTTTTT.

J is TRBJ2-1 and V is TRBV11-2; D call uncertain. CDR1 is SGHAT and CDR2 is FQNNGV in the germline V gene. V gave up 2 bases and J gave up 10 bases, with 9 bases separating them. This CDR3 region has 12 residues. The CDR3 bases are TGTGCCAGCAGCTTACCCCCTCAGGAGCAGTTCTTC. Translated, it gives CASSLPPQEQFF.

The J gene is TRBJ1-1, the V gene TRBV11-2; the D is unclear. The length of the CDR3 is 16 residues. Germline loops: CDR1 SGHAT, CDR2 FQNNGV. Deletions cut 0 bases from V and 0 bases from J, with 11 bases between. CDR3 region: CASSLDRQVMNTEAFF. The CDR3 coding sequence is TGTGCCAGCAGCTTAGATCGGCAGGTTATGAACACTGAAGCTTTCTTT.

The CDR3 nucleotides read TGCAGTGCTAGCGGGCTGGTCGTGAACACTGAAGCTTTCTTT. Translation gives CSASGLVVNTEAFF. The rearrangement links TRBV20-1 to TRBJ1-1; unclear D gene. This CDR3 comprises 14 residues. Germline assignment: CDR1 DFQATT and CDR2 SNEGSKA (reference sequence). Trimming shortened V by 3 bases and J by 0 bases, and 11 bases separated the two germline ends.

V is TRBV6-2 or TRBV6-3 and J is TRBJ1-2; possible D gene TRBD1, 5 bases. V shed 0 bases and J shed 4 bases, with 9 bases lying between them. The length of the CDR3 is 14 residues. Germline values: CDR1 MNHEY, CDR2 SVGEGT. The CDR3 bases are TGTGCCAGCAGTTACTCGTACAGGAGCTATGGCTACACCTTC. Translating it yields CASSYSYRSYGYTF.

V and J are TRBV10-3 and TRBJ2-7, with 10 bases identical to TRBD1. Germline V gene lookup returns CDR1 ENHRY and CDR2 SYGVKD. V lost 2 bases and J lost 3; bases outside the gene matches: 4. CDR3 length: 15 amino acids. CDR3 amino acids: CAISEGWDRGYEQYF. Here the CDR3 DNA reads TGTGCCATCAGTGAGGGGTGGGACAGGGGCTACGAGCAGTACTTC.

The CDR3 DNA is TGTGCCAGCAGTTCTCCCGAGACAGGGGGAAAAGAGACCCAGTACTTC. This sequence encodes CASSSPETGGKETQYF. The chain joins TRBV28 to TRBJ2-5, with 9 bases identical to TRBD1. CDR3 length equals 16 residues. Germline V gene data show CDR1 as MDHEN and CDR2 as SYDVKM. V lost 4 bases to trimming and J lost 3 bases; unmatched junction nucleotides: 9.

The chain recombines TRBV6-2 or TRBV6-3 with TRBJ1-5, with a weak D call TRBD1 (6 bases). V was clipped by 6 bases and J by 1 base, with 19 bases between them. The CDR3 extends over 17 amino acids. CDR1 is MNHEY and CDR2 is SVGEGT in the germline V gene. CDR3 in DNA: TGTGCCAGCAGGAGTACAGGGATGGCGGTCAGCAATCAGCCCCAGCATTTT. Translating gives CASRSTGMAVSNQPQHF.

The rearrangement links TRBV5-6 to TRBJ2-6; TRBD2 is a possible D gene (5 bases). Germline values: CDR1 SGHDT, CDR2 YYEEEE. The CDR3 spans 16 residues. Deletions cut 0 bases from V and 2 bases from J, with 9 bases between. CDR3 bases: TGTGCCAGCAGCTTGGCCGAGGGTACTGGGGCCAACGTCCTGACTTTC. Translated: CASSLAEGTGANVLTF.

This chain uses TRBV20-1 with TRBJ2-7, with D perhaps TRBD2 (7 bases). The CDR3 has 15 amino acids. The germline V gene encodes CDR1 DFQATT and CDR2 SNEGSKA (reference sequence). V gave up 1 base and J gave up 2 bases, with 15 bases separating them. This CDR3 reads CSARGMAGAPYEQYF. CDR3 DNA: TGCAGTGCTAGAGGCATGGCGGGGGCCCCCTACGAGCAGTACTTC.

The genes are TRBV9 and TRBJ2-1; TRBD2 matches at 14 bases. CDR1 is SGDLS and CDR2 is YYNGEE in the germline V gene. V was clipped by 1 base and J by 2 bases; unmatched bases: 2. CDR3 length: 17 residues. The CDR3 bases are TGTGCCAGCAGCGTAAGACTAGCGGGAGGGCCCTACAATGAGCAGTTCTTC. This gives the protein CASSVRLAGGPYNEQFF. The variable domain in full, completed from reference TRBV9 and TRBJ2-1, reads DSGVTQTPKHLITATGQRVTLRCSPRSGDLSVYWYQQSLDQGLQFLIQYYNGEERAKGNILERFSAQQFPDLHSELNLSSLELGDSALYFCASSVRLAGGPYNEQFFGPGTRLTVL.

This clonotype appeared once. The chain recombines TRBV28 with TRBJ2-7; 7 nucleotides match TRBD1. With V trimmed by 1 base and J by 2 bases, 2 bases remained unmatched. Germline V gives CDR1 MDHEN, CDR2 SYDVKM. The CDR3 totals 14 residues. The CDR3 coding sequence is TGTGCCAGCAGTTTATTGGGACAGCCCTACGAGCAGTACTTC. Its translation: CASSLLGQPYEQYF.

This clonotype was seen a single time. The J gene is TRBJ1-5, the V gene TRBV4-1; weak D call: TRBD1 (5 bases). Germline V gene data show CDR1 as MGHRA and CDR2 as YSYEKL. V was shortened by 1 base and J by 5 bases, with 12 bases between the two germline ends. The CDR3 runs to 15 residues. In nucleotides, the CDR3 is TGCGCCAGCAGCCAAGGGTGGGGGATCGATCAGCCCCAGCATTTT. Protein sequence: CASSQGWGIDQPQHF.

The J gene is TRBJ2-2, the V gene TRBV7-9, with D possibly TRBD2 on 5 matching bases. The CDR3 consists of 15 residues. CDR1 and CDR2 from the germline V gene are SEHNR and FQNEAQ (reference sequence). V lost 4 bases and J lost 5, with 14 bases in between. CDR3 DNA sequence: TGTGCCAGCAGCTCCCCAGGAACGGGGACCGGGGAGCTGTTTTTT. Encoded protein: CASSSPGTGTGELFF. The variable domain in full, completed from reference TRBV7-9 and TRBJ2-2, reads DTGVSQNPRHKITKRGQNVTFRCDPISEHNRLYWYRQTLGQGPEFLTYFQNEAQLEKSRLLSDRFSAERPKGSFSTLEIQRTEQGDSAMYLCASSSPGTGTGELFFGEGSRLTVL.

The V gene is TRBV5-6, the J gene TRBJ2-5, with D possibly TRBD2 on 7 matching bases. CDR1 SGHDT and CDR2 YYEEEE come from the germline V gene. The CDR3 extends over 13 amino acids. V lost 2 bases and J 5 bases, leaving 10 bases between the germline ends. In DNA, the CDR3 is TGTGCCAGCAGCTTCAGGGGAGGGGAGACCCAGTACTTC. It translates to CASSFRGGETQYF.

The chain uses TRBV2 and TRBJ2-1; 13 positions agree with TRBD2. CDR3 size: 15 residues. CDR1 and CDR2 from the germline V gene are SNHLY and FYNNEI. V dropped 6 bases and J dropped 6; count of bases not matched to a gene: 5. CDR3 amino acids: CASSLLAGGPNEQFF. The CDR3 region has the DNA TGTGCCAGCAGCCTACTAGCGGGAGGGCCCAATGAGCAGTTCTTC.